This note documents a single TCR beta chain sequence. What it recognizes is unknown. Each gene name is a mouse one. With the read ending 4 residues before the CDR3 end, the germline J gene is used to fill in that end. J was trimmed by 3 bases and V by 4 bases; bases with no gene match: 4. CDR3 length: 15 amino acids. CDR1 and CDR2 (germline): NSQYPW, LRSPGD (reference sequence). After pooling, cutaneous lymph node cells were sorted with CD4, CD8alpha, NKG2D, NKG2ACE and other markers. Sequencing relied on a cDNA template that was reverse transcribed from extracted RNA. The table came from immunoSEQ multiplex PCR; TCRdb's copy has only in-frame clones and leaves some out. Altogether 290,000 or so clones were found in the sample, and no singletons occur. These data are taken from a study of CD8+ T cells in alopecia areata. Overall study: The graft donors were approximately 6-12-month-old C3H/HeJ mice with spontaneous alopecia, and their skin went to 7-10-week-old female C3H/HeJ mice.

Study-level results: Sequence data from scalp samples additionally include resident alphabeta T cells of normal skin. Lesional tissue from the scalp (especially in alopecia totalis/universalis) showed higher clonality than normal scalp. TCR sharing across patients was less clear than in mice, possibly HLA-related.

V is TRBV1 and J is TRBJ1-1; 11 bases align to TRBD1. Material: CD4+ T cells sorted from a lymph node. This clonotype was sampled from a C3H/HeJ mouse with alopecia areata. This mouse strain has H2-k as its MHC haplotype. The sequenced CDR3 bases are TGCACCTGCAGTGGCCGGGACAGGGGGGACACA. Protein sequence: CTCSGRDRGDT. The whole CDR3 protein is CTCSGRDRGDTEVFF.